This entry lists 17 T cell receptor beta chains sequenced from one sample in a study of identical twins (dated by TCRdb to the mid-2010s). Library preparation was by 5' RACE. The data were produced on an Illumina HiSeq 2000. In TCRdb, the public reads were trimmed at Q25 with fastp and aligned with MiXCR, with productive beta chains retained. CDR3 protein duplicates are merged, each entry listing the most common genes and DNA. Within this sample are about 100,000 distinct CDR3 sequences, with 5.9% of them counted one time only. In total, the top ten clones hold about 12% of the sample. The specimen was memory T cells sorted from blood. The intended sense of this specimen's cell subset or site label: CD45RO+ enriched T cells. These receptor sequences come from a woman aged 50 to 60 in good health.

This clonotype was detected only a few times. The rearrangement links TRBV24-1 to TRBJ2-1, with a weak D call TRBD2 (6 bases). The CDR3 totals 14 residues. Germline lookup yields CDR1 KGHDR and CDR2 SFDVKD. Trimming took 3 bases from V and 6 from J, leaving 11 bases between them. This CDR3 is CATSDDGTPNEQFF. Here the CDR3 DNA reads TGTGCCACCAGTGATGACGGGACTCCCAATGAGCAGTTCTTC.

In its sample, this clonotype was seen many times. The chain joins TRBV19 to TRBJ1-1; D is undetermined. Germline values: CDR1 LNHDA, CDR2 SQIVND (reference sequence). CDR3 size: 12 residues. Trimming shortened V by 3 bases and J by 7 bases, and 9 bases separated the two germline ends. CDR3 bases: TGTGCCAGTAGTATGTCAGCGGGTGAAGCTTTCTTT. It translates to CASSMSAGEAFF.

This clonotype was detected only a few times. This sequence joins TRBV20-1 and TRBJ1-3, with 7 bases identical to TRBD1. The CDR3 is 15 residues long. Germline V gene lookup returns CDR1 DFQATT and CDR2 SNEGSKA (reference sequence). Trimming took 0 bases from V and 7 from J; bases not matched to a gene: 9. CDR3 loop: CSARDLQGFQNTIYF. CDR3 coding DNA: TGCAGTGCTAGAGACTTACAGGGGTTCCAGAACACCATATATTTT.

This clonotype was detected many times. The V gene is TRBV2, the J gene TRBJ2-5, with D tentatively TRBD2 (5 bases). With 8 bases removed from V and 5 bases from J, the gap between germline ends came to 15 bases. Germline V lookup: CDR1 SNHLY, CDR2 FYNNEI. CDR3 length: 13 residues. CDR3 amino acids: CASGPLRGETQYF. CDR3 bases: TGTGCCAGCGGTCCCCTGCGAGGGGAGACCCAGTACTTC.

This clonotype was counted only a few times. This chain links TRBV7-8 with TRBJ2-3, with D perhaps matching TRBD1 or TRBD2 (5 bases each). V dropped 5 bases and J dropped 9 bases, with 12 bases sitting between them. Germline V gives CDR1 SGHVS, CDR2 FQNEAQ. CDR3 length: 12 amino acids. The CDR3 region is CASSGGWGTQYF. CDR3 sequence (DNA): TGTGCCAGCAGCGGGGGATGGGGGACGCAGTATTTT.

This clonotype was seen only a few times. This rearrangement joins TRBV11-2 to TRBJ1-2; 7 nucleotides line up with TRBD1. The CDR3 is 17 residues long. V lost 2 bases to trimming and J lost 2 bases; unmatched junction nucleotides: 11. Germline V gene sequence: CDR1 SGHAT, CDR2 FQNNGV. The CDR3 DNA reads as TGTGCCAGCAGCTTATCCGGTCGGGCAGGGGGGAACTATGGCTACACCTTC. Translating it yields CASSLSGRAGGNYGYTF.

This clonotype was found many times. CDR3 sequence reads: CSVPASGGYNEQFF. As DNA, the CDR3 is TGCAGCGTCCCCGCTAGCGGGGGATACAATGAGCAGTTCTTC. The chain recombines TRBV29-1 with TRBJ2-1; 10 nucleotides match TRBD2. This CDR3 is 14 amino acids long. The V segment lost 6 bases and the J segment 4 bases; nucleotides outside the gene matches: 6. From germline, CDR1 is SQVTM and CDR2 ANQGSEA.

This clonotype has only a few counts. V is TRBV25-1 and J is TRBJ1-2; TRBD1 is a possible D gene (6 bases). The length of the CDR3 is 15 residues. The germline V gene has CDR1 MGHDK and CDR2 SYGVNS. The ends were cut back, 8 bases at V and 0 bases at J, with 16 bases in the middle. The CDR3 here is CASHSTGEANYGYTF. Here the CDR3 DNA reads TGTGCCAGCCATTCGACAGGCGAAGCTAACTATGGCTACACCTTC.

This clonotype was counted ten times or more. The chain uses TRBV5-5 and TRBJ2-1; 10 bases are shared with TRBD1. Losses at the gene ends were 4 bases for V and 7 bases for J; bases not matched to a gene: 8. Germline V gives CDR1 SGHKS, CDR2 YYEKEE (reference sequence). The CDR3 length is 15 residues. CDR3 residues: CASSQARTGGNEQFF. The CDR3 bases are TGTGCCAGCAGCCAAGCCCGGACAGGGGGGAATGAGCAGTTCTTC.

The chain combines TRBV6-6 with TRBJ2-3; 7 bases match TRBD2. The J segment lost 2 bases and the V segment lost 6 bases, leaving 5 bases of the junction unmatched. CDR3 length: 14 residues. In germline, CDR1 is MNHNY, CDR2 SVGAGI (reference sequence). The CDR3: CASSGTTYTDTQYF. CDR3 DNA sequence: TGTGCCAGCAGCGGGACTACTTACACAGATACGCAGTATTTT.

This clonotype has at least ten counts. The chain has TRBV29-1 and TRBJ2-1; 8 nucleotides align to TRBD2. V lost 4 bases and J lost 1; bases outside the gene matches: 9. The CDR3 length is 16 residues. CDR1 is SQVTM and CDR2 is ANQGSEA in the germline V gene. CDR3 sequence: CSVGRIAGRSYNEQFF. CDR3 DNA sequence: TGCAGCGTTGGAAGGATAGCGGGAAGGTCCTACAATGAGCAGTTCTTC.

Ten or more counts support this clonotype. The chain couples TRBV15 to TRBJ2-2, with a possible D match to TRBD2 (6 bases). CDR1 is LNHNV, CDR2 YYDKDF, per germline (reference sequence). CDR3 length: 15 residues. V gave up 5 bases and J gave up 0 bases, with 10 bases separating them. The CDR3 nucleotides read TGTGCCACCAGCCCCCGGGGGTCGAACACCGGGGAGCTGTTTTTT. Amino acid sequence: CATSPRGSNTGELFF.

A few counts support this clonotype. This sequence joins TRBV5-6 and TRBJ2-2, with D unresolved. The CDR3 runs 13 residues. Trimming removed 9 bases at V and 1 base at J, with 10 bases between. CDR1 and CDR2 from the germline V gene are SGHDT and YYEEEE. The CDR3 nucleotides read TGTGCCACAAGGACCCTGAACACCGGGGAGCTGTTTTTT. Translated: CATRTLNTGELFF.

This clonotype was counted many times. The chain recombines TRBV6-1 with TRBJ2-7, with D perhaps matching TRBD2 (6 bases). The CDR3 runs to 15 residues. The germline V and J ends were trimmed by 7 bases and 0 bases, with 16 bases remaining between them. The germline V gene has CDR1 MNHNS and CDR2 SASEGT. CDR3 DNA: TGTGCCAGCACCAGGTCACGGGAGAGCTCCTACGAGCAGTACTTC. Translated, it gives CASTRSRESSYEQYF.

This clonotype has more than one count but fewer than ten. The chain joins TRBV3-1 to TRBJ2-1, with 13 bases lining up with TRBD2. V lost 1 base and J lost 7; bases outside the gene matches: 4. CDR1 is LGHDT, CDR2 YNNKEL, per germline (reference sequence). The CDR3 is 16 residues long. CDR3 in DNA: TGTGCCAGCAGCCAAGGGACTAGCGGGAGATGGAATGAGCAGTTCTTC. It encodes CASSQGTSGRWNEQFF.

This clonotype was found a few times. This chain uses TRBV6-5 with TRBJ2-3; the match to TRBD2 covers 8 bases. CDR1 is MNHEY, CDR2 SVGAGI, per germline. CDR3 size: 14 residues. Germline trimming cut 4 bases from V and 7 bases from J; bases unmatched to any gene: 7. Here the CDR3 DNA reads TGTGCCAGCAGTTTAGCGGGAACCGGGAATACGCAGTATTTT. It specifies CASSLAGTGNTQYF.

In its sample, this clonotype was seen many times. This chain uses TRBV20-1 with TRBJ2-2; the D gene is possibly TRBD2 (5 bases). With 0 bases removed from V and 1 base from J, the gap between germline ends came to 9 bases. The CDR3 is 15 amino acids. Germline-derived CDR1 and CDR2 are DFQATT and SNEGSKA (reference sequence). The CDR3 region is CSARDLRGNTGELFF. CDR3 coding DNA: TGCAGTGCTAGAGATCTTCGGGGGAACACCGGGGAGCTGTTTTTT.